This T cell receptor beta chain was sequenced in a study of cytomegalovirus exposure and HLA in healthy donors. Study findings and constraints: Among CMV-associated TCR beta chains, most appeared HLA-restricted in a later analysis. The study labeled more than 150 TCR beta chains cytomegalovirus-associated.

Primers for the PCR totalled 60 Vbeta and 13 Jbeta. Assay used: immunoSEQ multiplex PCR; TCRdb lists only in-frame clones, some missing. This sample has 120,000 to 150,000 clones, with around 78% found just once. Comments on this clone: Its matching antigen is unknown.

Germline V gives CDR1 MNHEY, CDR2 SVGAGI. This CDR3 comprises 14 residues. Trimming left V 10 bases short and J 5 bases short, with 18 bases between. Sequences were obtained from PBMCs. The sequence was collected from a man aged 35 to 55 in good health and CMV-seropositive. The rearrangement uses TRBV6-5 and TRBJ1-5; the D gene is possibly TRBD1 (6 bases). CDR3 protein: CATRTGRVDQPQHF. The CDR3, as DNA: TGTGCCACCAGAACAGGGAGGGTTGATCAGCCCCAGCATTTT.